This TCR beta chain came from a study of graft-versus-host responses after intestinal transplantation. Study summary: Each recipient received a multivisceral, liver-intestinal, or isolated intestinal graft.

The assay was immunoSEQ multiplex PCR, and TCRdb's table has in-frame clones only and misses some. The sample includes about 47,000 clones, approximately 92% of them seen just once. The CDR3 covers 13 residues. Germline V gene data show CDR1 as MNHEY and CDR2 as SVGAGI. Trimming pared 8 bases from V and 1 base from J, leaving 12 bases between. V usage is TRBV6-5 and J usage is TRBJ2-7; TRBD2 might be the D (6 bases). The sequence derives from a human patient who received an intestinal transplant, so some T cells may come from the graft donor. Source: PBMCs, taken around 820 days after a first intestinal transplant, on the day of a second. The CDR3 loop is CASLADYSYEQYF. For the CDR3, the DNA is TGTGCCAGCCTGGCGGACTATTCCTACGAGCAGTACTTC.